This T cell receptor beta chain was documented in a study of blood T cell repertoires in COVID-19. Across the study: Researchers got acute and convalescent COVID-19 samples from the United States, Italy and Spain.

A single count supports this clone. Germline assignment: CDR1 SGHRS and CDR2 YFSETQ. The CDR3 extends over 13 amino acids. V shed 3 bases and J shed 0 bases, with 4 bases lying between them. Original processing methods: Amplification of reference gene primers provided the estimated nucleated cell counts. Using immunoSEQ multiplex PCR, the repertoire was profiled, and TCRdb retains in-frame clones only, with some absent. Clone size and the V and J calls come from that table; the DNA yielded D and trimming. Of 120,000 or so clones in the sample, roughly 80% were seen once. This sequence originates from a man in his 70s with acute or convalescent COVID-19. The sample taken for sequencing was peripheral blood. V is TRBV5-1 and J is TRBJ2-1; D gene uncertain. The CDR3 DNA follows: TGCGCCAGCAGCTCTAGCTCCTACAATGAGCAGTTCTTC. It translates to CASSSSSYNEQFF.